The following is a TCR beta chain sequence with its context. Its antigen is undetermined. Germline V gene sequence: CDR1 WNHNN, CDR2 SYGVQD (reference sequence). The V end lost 3 bases, the J end lost 5 bases, and 20 bases lay between the germline ends. This CDR3 contains 17 residues. TCRdb's table, derived via immunoSEQ multiplex PCR, lists solely in-frame clones and lacks some. The table has some 1,100,000 clones, around three quarters seen once. This record belongs to a study of shared clonotypes between healthy human individuals. Whole-study context: With ages of 18 to 49, the donors were two women and three men. Each donor had three CD4 naive, three CD4 memory, two CD8 naive and one CD8 memory plate. Study-level points and caveats: Represented diversity (both genetic and exposure-history) was limited by the small number of donors. The four-donor shared clonotypes exceeded non-shared clonotypes in generation probability, with non-shared ones scoring lower.

The rearrangement links TRBV10-1 to TRBJ2-1; TRBD2 might be the D (5 bases). Specimen: memory CD4+ T cells from PBMCs. As for subset: CD45RA-negative fraction. This clonotype was sampled from a young man in good health. Some clones in this sample may be carry-over from other donors' samples. The CDR3 is CASSDPLGRPGNNEQFF. Here the CDR3 DNA reads TGCGCCAGCAGTGACCCCTTAGGACGTCCGGGGAACAATGAGCAGTTCTTC.